The TCR beta chain described here comes from a study of cytomegalovirus exposure and HLA in healthy donors. General study points: Earlier analysis found most TCR beta V segments productive about 87% or about 30% of the time.

Trimming left V 3 bases short and J 10 bases short, with 13 bases between. In germline, CDR1 is MRHNA, CDR2 SNTAGT. The CDR3 is made up of 13 amino acids. The sample holds a few counts of this clone. Its antigen is as yet unknown. The study sampled nominally healthy donors, though unrecorded immune exposures were likely. PCR primers comprised 60 Vbeta and 13 Jbeta primers. Sequencing used immunoSEQ multiplex PCR; TCRdb keeps in-frame clones, though not all of them. The table includes fewer than 150,000 clones, approximately 79% detected once. Sequencing used PBMCs. The clonotype comes from a man aged 35 to 55 in good health and CMV-seropositive. The chain has TRBV6-4 and TRBJ2-1, with D uncertain. The CDR3 DNA sequence: TGTGCCAGCAGTGAGAGGCGGTCCGGGGAGCAGTTCTTC. It codes for CASSERRSGEQFF.